This T cell receptor (beta chain) emerged from a study of OX40 agonist ivuxolimab in advanced cancers. For the wider study: The costimulatory receptor OX40 (CD134) was targeted by ivuxolimab, a fully human IgG2 agonistic monoclonal antibody. Intravenous ivuxolimab was administered to patients every 2 weeks at six dose levels: 0.01, 0.1, 0.3, 1.5, 3 and 10 mg/kg. Of the approximately 53 patients in dose escalation, about 19 had hepatocellular carcinoma, around 15 had melanoma, 9 had renal cell carcinoma and 9 had head and neck cancer. In the dose-escalation cohort, 82.7% of patients were male, and the mean age was roughly 60 years, with a range of about 23 to 85. Prior anti-PD-1, anti-PD-L1 or anti-CTLA-4 therapy was permitted, and roughly two fifths of dose-escalation patients had received checkpoint inhibitors. Partial responses occurred in three dose-escalation patients: two with cutaneous melanoma and one with hepatocellular carcinoma. Peripheral TCRbeta sequencing aimed to test whether ivuxolimab altered TCR sequence diversity and caused clonal T-cell expansion. The paper describes the monotherapy dose-escalation part (N of about 55 patients) of the phase I trial of ivuxolimab. General study outcomes and caveats: Antigen specificity was not determined for the clonally expanded peripheral T cells. In partial responders in the 0.1-3.0 mg/kg groups, normalized peripheral clonal expansion was found to be among the lowest, especially among CD8+ T cells. After ivuxolimab, CD8+ T cells had more expanded clones than CD4+ T cells on average. Clonal expansion of both CD4+ and CD8+ blood T cells was observed from baseline to week 6 at doses 0.1 to 3.0 mg/kg. Low levels of normalized T-cell clonal expansion were also seen in some patients who did not respond.

Patients with autoimmune disease history or receiving systemic immunosuppression were excluded from the trial. Peripheral blood for TCR sequencing was drawn from every dose cohort at baseline, at cycle 4 day 1 and at cycle 7 day 1. The samples were taken from a phase I, first-in-human, multicenter, open-label dose-escalation trial of ivuxolimab. Adults with locally advanced or metastatic melanoma, renal cell carcinoma, hepatocellular carcinoma or head and neck squamous cell carcinoma were enrolled in the trial. Before TCR sequencing, CD4+ T cells and CD8+ T cells were sorted from peripheral blood as separate populations. The CDR3 starts with the cysteine, ends with the phenylalanine, and has 14 residues. Here the CDR3 DNA is all that survives: 42 bases in frame from base 1. CDR1 ENHRY and CDR2 SYGVKD are derived from the germline V gene. V lost 3 bases and J lost 9 bases; the stretch between them is 18 bases long.

To sequence the TCRbeta CDR3 region, genomic DNA was isolated from the sorted cells. TCRbeta CDR3 regions were sequenced using the immunoSEQ Assay. Drawn from immuneACCESS, this table holds only the in-frame rearrangements with V and J called that TCRdb kept. Clones are partly lost; checked studies trace under half to an unresolved V gene and leave the rest unexplained. This sample comprises approximately 130,000 clones, around nine tenths of them detected only once. The top ten clones comprise 0.95% to 1.4% of the sample. For this clone: Its specific antigen is unknown. No base-level quality is on record; no much larger clone is a single base apart.

The sequence links TRBV10-3 to TRBJ2-7; confidence is insufficient to name the D gene. Sequencing was performed on CD4+ or CD8+ T cells sorted from blood, taken in a trial of the OX40 agonist ivuxolimab. The TCR originated in an adult with an advanced solid tumor such as melanoma, head and neck, liver or kidney cancer. The CDR3 sequence is CAISDSGGVVGQYF. Here is the DNA: TGTGCCATCAGTGATTCAGGTGGAGTGGTCGGGCAGTACTTC.